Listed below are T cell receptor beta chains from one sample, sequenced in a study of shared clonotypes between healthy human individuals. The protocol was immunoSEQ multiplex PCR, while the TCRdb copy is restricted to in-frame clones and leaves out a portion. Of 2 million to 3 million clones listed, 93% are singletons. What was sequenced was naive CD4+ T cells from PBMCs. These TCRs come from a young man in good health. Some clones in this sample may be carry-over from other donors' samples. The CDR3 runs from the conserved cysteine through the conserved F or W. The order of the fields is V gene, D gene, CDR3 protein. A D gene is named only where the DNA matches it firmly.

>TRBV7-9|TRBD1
CASSLKGQRKDSGANVLTF
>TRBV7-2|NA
CASSPGWTDTQYF
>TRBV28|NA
CASRRSQETQYF
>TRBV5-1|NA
CASSLVGGTSGEQYF
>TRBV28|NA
CASSLRGVEQFF
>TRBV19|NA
CASSIRPPARVGPDTQYF
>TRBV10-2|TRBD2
CASSDNPGLAGGEQYF
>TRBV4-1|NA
CASSQVGPPTDTQYF
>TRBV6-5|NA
CASSPGFSRNEQYF
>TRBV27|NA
CASSLRAGELFF
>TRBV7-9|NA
CASSLVGGNYGYTF
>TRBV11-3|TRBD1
CASSFSGGTEAFF
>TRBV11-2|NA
CASSSHYRDPQLFF
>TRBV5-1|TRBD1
CASSSEGQGGIQYF
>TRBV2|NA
CASRRILLTTDTQYF
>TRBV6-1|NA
CASSGYRGETQYF
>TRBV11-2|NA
CASSLGTPTGNTIYF
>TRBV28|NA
CASSSPLAVSYNEQFF
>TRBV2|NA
CASGQTGPTRSF
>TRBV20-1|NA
CSASKLSQYF
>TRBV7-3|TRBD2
CASSLLSSGIDTQYF
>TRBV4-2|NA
CASSHQLSSTDTQYF
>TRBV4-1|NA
CASSQEPFRALEQFF
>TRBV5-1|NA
CASSFPLDNEQFF
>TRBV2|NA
CASSEKGRVSEAFF
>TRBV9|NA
CASSVASRYQETQYF
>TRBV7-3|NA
CASSLGLETGELFF
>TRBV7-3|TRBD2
CASSLAGASSYNEQFF
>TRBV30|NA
CAWSVGHLSPLHF
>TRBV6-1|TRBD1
CASSEFETGYEKLFF
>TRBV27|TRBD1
CASSPYRDRERSEYF
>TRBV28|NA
CASSPPVGRAGYGYTF
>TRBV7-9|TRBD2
CASSLSSGLADEQYF
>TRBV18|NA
CASSPRTMNTEAFF
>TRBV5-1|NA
CASQSVPNTEAFF
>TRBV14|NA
CASSSGGRTQYGETQYF
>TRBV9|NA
CASSPPPDSGYTF
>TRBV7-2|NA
CASSSGWGRETQYF
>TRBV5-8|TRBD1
CASSPGQGLVYGYTF
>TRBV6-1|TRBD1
CASSGQTGLYTIYF
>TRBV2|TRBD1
CASSMDRDVGNQPQHF
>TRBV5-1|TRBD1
CASSTTTGGTDTQYF